The 2 T cell receptor beta chains given below trace back to one sample, sequenced in a study of shared clonotypes between healthy human individuals (dated by TCRdb to about 2020). Receptor libraries were prepared by the immunoSEQ multiplex PCR assay. TCRdb re-hosts the immuneACCESS table, in-frame sequences only. Its copies lack some clones; in the studies checked, an unresolved V gene accounts for under half of them, and the cause for the rest is not known. The sample has about a million clones on record, 76% of them singletons. The ten most abundant clones make up 1.5% of the sample. Sequencing was done on a sample of memory CD4+ T cells sorted from blood. The sample's cell subset or site, from its label and the paper: CD45RA-negative fraction. The source is a man younger than 35 in good health.

This clone was seen a handful of times. The rearrangement joins TRBV9 to TRBJ1-5; D is perhaps TRBD1 (6 bases). The CDR3 length is 13 residues. V shed 4 bases and J shed 6 bases, with 11 bases lying between them. Germline V gene lookup returns CDR1 SGDLS and CDR2 YYNGEE. Here the CDR3 reads CASSSGTFQPQHF. CDR3 sequence (DNA): TGTGCCAGCAGCTCAGGGACATTTCAGCCCCAGCATTTT.

The chain couples TRBV30 to TRBJ2-3; D remains unclear. Germline loops: CDR1 GTSNPN, CDR2 SVGIG (reference sequence). V lost 2 bases to trimming and J lost 4 bases, with 13 bases between them. CDR3 length equals 14 residues. CDR3 sequence reads: CAWSTGRGADTQYF. The CDR3 DNA is TGTGCCTGGAGTACCGGCCGCGGAGCAGATACGCAGTATTTT.